This T cell receptor (beta chain) was found in a study of cytomegalovirus exposure and HLA in healthy donors. Concerning this clone: Its antigen is not known.

Findings of the study overall: Earlier findings revealed that most TCR beta V segments proved productive either about 87% or about 30% of the time.

The PCR employed 60 Vbeta primers together with 13 Jbeta primers. TCRdb keeps only in-frame clones here, not all; method: immunoSEQ multiplex PCR. The table lists around 230,000 clones, 60% to 80% of them singletons. The CDR3 loop spans 15 amino acids. The V and J ends lost 3 bases and 0 bases respectively, with 13 bases between them. The germline CDR1 and CDR2 sequences are SGDLS and YYNGEE. V gene TRBV9 combines with J gene TRBJ2-7; TRBD2 might be the D (6 bases). The source is a male donor in good health and CMV-seronegative. The specimen sequenced was PBMCs. The CDR3 protein is CASSAGDSDSYEQYF. In DNA form, the CDR3 reads TGTGCCAGCAGCGCTGGGGACTCCGACTCCTACGAGCAGTACTTC.